The 23 T cell receptor beta chains below were found in one sample sequenced in a study of T cells in localized non-small cell lung cancer. The table came from immunoSEQ multiplex PCR; TCRdb's copy has only in-frame clones and leaves some out. The sample shows over a thousand clones, 25% to 30% of them seen only once. Here the sequenced sample was lung tumor tissue, taken before any cancer treatment. Receptor source: an older male donor with stage I lung adenocarcinoma.

A few counts support this clone. The chain joins TRBV6-8 to TRBJ2-1; TRBD1 aligns across 10 bases. From germline, CDR1 is MNHGY and CDR2 SAAAGT. The CDR3 spans 14 residues. Trimming at V came to 11 bases and at J to 8 bases, leaving 12 bases not matched to a gene. The DNA of the CDR3 is TGTGCCCTGAGTAAAGGGGACAGGGGTTATGAGCAGTTCTTC. Its protein is CALSKGDRGYEQFF.

This sequence joins TRBV6-8 and TRBJ1-5; no clear D. Germline V lookup: CDR1 MNHGY, CDR2 SAAAGT. V was clipped by 5 bases and J by 10 bases, with 15 bases between them. The CDR3 contains 13 residues. The CDR3 DNA reads as TGTGCCAGCAGTGACGGCACCCGAGGCCCCCAGCATTTT. This gives the protein CASSDGTRGPQHF.

The chain is built from TRBV28 and TRBJ1-3, with TRBD1 identical over 7 bases. Trimming removed 2 bases from V and 0 bases from J; junction bases left unmatched: 4. This CDR3 region has 16 residues. CDR1 and CDR2 (germline): MDHEN, SYDVKM. This CDR3 reads CASSLPGGDSGNTIYF. The CDR3, as DNA: TGTGCCAGCAGTTTACCAGGGGGTGACTCTGGAAACACCATATATTTT.

The chain recombines TRBV5-1 with TRBJ2-7, with 7 bases lining up with TRBD2. Trimming cost V 4 bases and J 4 bases; bases outside gene matches: 14. Germline V CDR1 and CDR2: SGHRS, YFSETQ. The CDR3 runs to 16 residues. The CDR3 bases are TGCGCCAGCAGCCTGCGGCAACAGCGGGAAGGGTACGAGCAGTACTTC. Translation: CASSLRQQREGYEQYF.

This clone was recorded only once. This rearrangement joins TRBV19 to TRBJ2-3, with 11 bases lining up with TRBD2. Trimming cost V 7 bases and J 2 bases; bases outside gene matches: 14. Per the germline V gene, CDR1 is LNHDA and CDR2 is SQIVND (reference sequence). The CDR3 is 18 residues long. The CDR3 DNA is TGTGCCAGTACCATAGGCCCGACTAGCGGGGAATCCACAGATACGCAGTATTTT. This translates into CASTIGPTSGESTDTQYF.

This clone turned up a few times. The chain uses TRBV30 and TRBJ1-2, with TRBD1 matching over 9 bases. CDR3 length: 12 amino acids. V gave up 5 bases and J gave up 8 bases; unmatched junction bases: 6. CDR1 and CDR2 from the germline V gene are GTSNPN and SVGIG (reference sequence). The CDR3 DNA follows: TGTGCCTGGCGACAGGGGGTCTTGGGCTACACCTTC. Protein sequence: CAWRQGVLGYTF.

Remarks on this clone: Distinct nucleotide sequences in the sample also encode this CDR3. This chain uses TRBV18 with TRBJ1-5; TRBD1 matches at 9 bases. J lost 2 bases, V lost 3 bases, and 2 bases had no gene match. Germline V gene lookup returns CDR1 KGHSH and CDR2 LQKENI. The CDR3 runs to 15 residues. The CDR3 loop reads CASSPDRGGNQPQHF. The CDR3 DNA reads as TGTGCCAGCTCACCGGACAGGGGAGGCAATCAGCCCCAGCATTTT.

This rearrangement joins TRBV10-2 to TRBJ2-1, with D tentatively TRBD2 (7 bases). The CDR3 runs 14 residues. Germline V CDR1 and CDR2: WSHSY, SAAADI. V lost 6 bases and J lost 4, with 13 bases in between. The CDR3 sequence is CASRGGGSYNEQFF. The CDR3 bases are TGCGCCAGCAGGGGGGGCGGGAGTTACAATGAGCAGTTCTTC.

This clone was seen a few times. The genes are TRBV11-3 and TRBJ2-7; 7 nucleotides match TRBD1. V dropped 0 bases and J dropped 6; count of bases not matched to a gene: 11. The length of the CDR3 is 16 residues. Germline loops: CDR1 SGHNT, CDR2 YENEEA. DNA for the CDR3: TGTGCCAGCAGCTTAGAGGCCAGGGGGATTCAAGGCGAGCAGTACTTC. As protein: CASSLEARGIQGEQYF. Full variable domain (rest looked up from reference TRBV11-3 and TRBJ2-7): EAGVVQSPRYKIIEKKQPVAFWCNPISGHNTLYWYLQNLGQGPELLIRYENEEAVDDSQLPKDRFSAERLKGVDSTLKIQPAELGDSAVYLCASSLEARGIQGEQYFGPGTRLTVT.

This clone was counted between two and nine times. The chain recombines TRBV28 with TRBJ1-5; the match to TRBD1 covers 10 bases. With V trimmed by 7 bases and J by 8 bases, 11 bases remained unmatched. Looked up from germline, CDR1 is MDHEN and CDR2 is SYDVKM. CDR3 length: 15 amino acids. The CDR3 is CASTSGTGERKPQHF. The CDR3 nucleotides read TGTGCCAGCACCTCCGGGACAGGGGAGAGGAAGCCCCAGCATTTT.

V and J are TRBV18 and TRBJ2-3, with 8 positions matching TRBD1. Germline V CDR1 and CDR2: KGHSH, LQKENI. J was trimmed by 2 bases and V by 6 bases; bases with no gene match: 7. The CDR3 has 15 amino acids. The CDR3 coding sequence is TGTGCCAGCTCGTCGGACAGGGCCAACACAGATACGCAGTATTTT. Amino acid sequence: CASSSDRANTDTQYF.

In this sample, this clone turned up a few times. This sequence joins TRBV9 and TRBJ2-1; 9 bases map to TRBD1. This CDR3 spans 12 amino acids. Per germline, CDR1 SGDLS and CDR2 YYNGEE. Trimming removed 6 bases from V and 7 bases from J; junction bases left unmatched: 2. The CDR3 sequence: CASKGQGNEQFF. The CDR3, as DNA: TGTGCCAGCAAGGGACAGGGAAATGAGCAGTTCTTC.

The rearrangement uses TRBV19 and TRBJ2-2, with 8 bases identical to TRBD1. Germline CDR1 and CDR2: LNHDA and SQIVND (reference sequence). The CDR3 spans 16 residues. Trimming removed 4 bases from V and 6 bases from J; junction bases left unmatched: 10. In DNA, the CDR3 is TGTGCCAGTAGTAATCCAGGACAGGGTAGATCCGGGGAGCTGTTTTTT. It encodes CASSNPGQGRSGELFF. Filled out from reference TRBV19 and TRBJ2-2, the complete variable domain reads DGGITQSPKYLFRKEGQNVTLSCEQNLNHDAMYWYRQDPGQGLRLIYYSQIVNDFQKGDIAEGYSVSREKKESFPLTVTSAQKNPTAFYLCASSNPGQGRSGELFFGEGSRLTVL.

This clone came up a few times. The chain combines TRBV12-5 with TRBJ2-5, with TRBD1 identical over 7 bases. CDR3 length equals 13 residues. V trimming: 1 base; J trimming: 4 bases; junction bases outside the gene matches: 0. Germline V lookup: CDR1 LGHNT, CDR2 FRNRAP. CDR3 sequence (DNA): TGTGCTAGTGGTTTGGCAGGGGGAGAGACCCAGTACTTC. This sequence encodes CASGLAGGETQYF. Using reference TRBV12-5 and TRBJ2-5 for the parts outside the CDR3, the full variable domain is DARVTQTPRHKVTEMGQEVTMRCQPILGHNTVFWYRQTMMQGLELLAYFRNRAPLDDSGMPKDRFSAEMPDATLATLKIQPSEPRDSAVYFCASGLAGGETQYFGPGTRLLVL.

In its sample, this clone is large. This chain uses TRBV11-3 with TRBJ2-2, with D tentatively TRBD1 or TRBD2 (6 bases each). V was shortened by 5 bases and J by 1 base, with 11 bases between the two germline ends. The CDR3 runs to 15 residues. Germline CDR1 reads SGHNT; CDR2 reads YENEEA. DNA for the CDR3: TGTGCCAGCAGCGGGGGGCTTAGGAACACCGGGGAGCTGTTTTTT. This encodes CASSGGLRNTGELFF.

The rearrangement joins TRBV6-8 to TRBJ1-2; 7 bases are shared with TRBD1. The V gene end was trimmed by 6 bases and the J gene end by 8 bases; junction bases not matched to a gene: 9. The CDR3 is 13 amino acids. Germline assignment: CDR1 MNHGY and CDR2 SAAAGT. As DNA, the CDR3 is TGTGCCAGCAGCGCTGACAGGGCGGGCGGCTACACCTTC. As protein: CASSADRAGGYTF.

For this clone: One end of the junction is discordant with germline, which a read error may explain. The rearrangement links TRBV19 to TRBJ2-5; either TRBD1 or TRBD2 may fit D (8 bases each). CDR1 LNHDA and CDR2 SQIVND come from the germline V gene (reference sequence). The CDR3 sequence is 16 residues long. As DNA, the CDR3 is TGTGCCAGTAGTGTAGACAGGGGCACGGGAGGGGAGACCCAGTACTTC. Translation: CASSVDRGTGGETQYF.

This clone appeared a few times. J is TRBJ1-1 and V is TRBV11-3; 7 bases agree with TRBD1. Germline values: CDR1 SGHNT, CDR2 YENEEA. The CDR3 sequence is 16 residues long. Trimming took 4 bases from V and 10 from J; bases not matched to a gene: 18. CDR3 sequence (DNA): TGTGCCAGCAGCTCAACATTCGACAGGGCAGGAGTTGCAGCTTTCTTT. Translated: CASSSTFDRAGVAAFF.

This clone has only a few counts. The chain carries TRBV18 and TRBJ2-2; 7 bases are a match to TRBD2. Germline V lookup: CDR1 KGHSH, CDR2 LQKENI. V was clipped by 8 bases and J by 8 bases; unmatched bases: 5. The CDR3 has 12 amino acids. The CDR3 region is CASPGLEGELFF. The CDR3, as DNA: TGTGCCAGCCCAGGACTAGAGGGGGAGCTGTTTTTT.

There are a few counts of this clone. The chain carries TRBV28 and TRBJ1-2; D not resolved. CDR3 length: 14 amino acids. V lost 4 bases to trimming and J lost 6 bases, with 15 bases between them. Germline-derived CDR1 and CDR2 are MDHEN and SYDVKM. The CDR3 loop is CASSSPAGWNGYTF. The CDR3 DNA sequence: TGTGCCAGCAGTTCCCCCGCAGGTTGGAATGGCTACACCTTC.

The chain is built from TRBV12-5 and TRBJ2-3, with no clear D. CDR3 length: 12 residues. The germline V gene has CDR1 LGHNT and CDR2 FRNRAP. Trimming left V 6 bases short and J 5 bases short, with 9 bases between. The CDR3 reads CASGQPGDTQYF. As DNA, the CDR3 is TGTGCTAGTGGACAGCCGGGAGATACGCAGTATTTT.

The sample holds a few counts of this clone. The chain joins TRBV11-3 to TRBJ2-2; D uncertain. The CDR3 runs to 14 residues. Germline values: CDR1 SGHNT, CDR2 YENEEA. V lost 6 bases and J 2 bases, leaving 10 bases between the germline ends. CDR3 DNA sequence: TGTGCCAGCAGAACAGATTATAACACCGGGGAGCTGTTTTTT. As protein: CASRTDYNTGELFF.

This clone was detected a few times. The chain combines TRBV15 with TRBJ1-2; D may be TRBD1 (6 bases). V shed 3 bases and J shed 4 bases, with 12 bases lying between them. Per germline, CDR1 LNHNV and CDR2 YYDKDF (reference sequence). The CDR3 is 14 amino acids. For the CDR3, the DNA is TGTGCCACCAGCAGTCCCGACAGGCGCTATGGCTACACCTTC. This encodes CATSSPDRRYGYTF.